This TCR beta chain was retrieved from a study of T cells in Graves' hyperthyroidism and ophthalmopathy. Germline CDR1 is SNHLY and CDR2 is FYNNEI. Trimming took 3 bases from V and 7 from J, leaving 10 bases between them. This CDR3 spans 14 amino acids. RNA transcripts were the template for amplifying TCR beta CDR3 regions. The TCR CDR3 was amplified in a first-round RT-PCR using the HTBI primer set. TCRdb redid the calling of the multiplex PCR reads with MiXCR, one entry per CDR3 protein. The data hold over 300,000 distinct CDR3 sequences, with roughly an eighth observed a single time. This clonotype was seen ten or more times. Its antigen is not known. Study-level findings and limits: Blood samples included most of the expanded thyroid clonotypes exceeding 0.001.

For ophthalmopathy patients, the Clinical Activity Score was at least 3 and the NOSPECS grade at least 4; duration was under 3 months. The V call is TRBV2, the J call TRBJ1-6; no clear D gene. Sequencing was done on a sample of blood. The receptor comes from a woman aged 35 to 49 with Graves' ophthalmopathy. CDR3 coding DNA: TGTGCCAGCAGTGATAGAGTGGTCAATTCACCCCTCCACTTT. It encodes CASSDRVVNSPLHF.